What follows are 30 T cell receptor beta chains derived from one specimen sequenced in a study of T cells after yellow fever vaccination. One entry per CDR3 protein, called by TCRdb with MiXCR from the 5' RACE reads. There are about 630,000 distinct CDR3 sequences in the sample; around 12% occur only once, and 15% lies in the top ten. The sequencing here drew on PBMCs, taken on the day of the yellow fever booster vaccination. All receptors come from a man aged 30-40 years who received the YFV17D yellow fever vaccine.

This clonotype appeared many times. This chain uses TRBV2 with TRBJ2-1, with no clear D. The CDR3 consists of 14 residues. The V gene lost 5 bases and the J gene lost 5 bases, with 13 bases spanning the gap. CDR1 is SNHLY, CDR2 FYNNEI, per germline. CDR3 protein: CASSRRSQDNEQFF. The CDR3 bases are TGTGCCAGCAGTCGAAGGTCGCAGGACAATGAGCAGTTCTTC.

As DNA, the CDR3 is TGCAGCGTTGAAGAGTCGTGGGGGGATGAAAAACTGTTTTTT. Translation gives CSVEESWGDEKLFF. The gene calls are TRBV29-1 and TRBJ1-4, with a weak D call TRBD1 (5 bases). This CDR3 is 14 amino acids long. V lost 0 bases and J 6 bases, leaving 11 bases between the germline ends. Germline values: CDR1 SQVTM, CDR2 ANQGSEA.

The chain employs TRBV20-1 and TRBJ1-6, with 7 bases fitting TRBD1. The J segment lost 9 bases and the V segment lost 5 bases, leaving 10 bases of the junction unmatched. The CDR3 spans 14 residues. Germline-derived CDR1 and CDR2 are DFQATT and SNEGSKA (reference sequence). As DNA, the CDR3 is TGCAGTGCTGGAAACAGGGGCGAGTTTTCACCCCTCCACTTT. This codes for CSAGNRGEFSPLHF.

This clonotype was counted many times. The CDR3, as DNA: TGTGCCAGCAGCTTGACCGGACAATCCTACGAGCAGTACTTC. Protein product: CASSLTGQSYEQYF. V gene TRBV5-5 combines with J gene TRBJ2-7, with D perhaps matching TRBD1 (5 bases). CDR1 and CDR2 (germline): SGHKS, YYEKEE (reference sequence). The CDR3 has 14 amino acids. V lost 1 base to trimming and J lost 1 base, with 9 bases between them.

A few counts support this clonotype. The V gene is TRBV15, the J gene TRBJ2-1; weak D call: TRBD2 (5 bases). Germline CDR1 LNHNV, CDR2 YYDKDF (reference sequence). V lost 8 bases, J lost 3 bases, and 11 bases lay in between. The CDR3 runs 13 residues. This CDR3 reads CATEPGNYNEQFF. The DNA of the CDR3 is TGTGCCACCGAGCCCGGGAACTACAATGAGCAGTTCTTC.

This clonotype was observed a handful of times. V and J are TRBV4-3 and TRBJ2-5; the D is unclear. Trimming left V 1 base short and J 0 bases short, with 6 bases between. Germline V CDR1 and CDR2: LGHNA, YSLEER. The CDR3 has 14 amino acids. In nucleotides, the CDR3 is TGCGCCAGCAGCCAAGCGTGGAACCAAGAGACCCAGTACTTC. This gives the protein CASSQAWNQETQYF.

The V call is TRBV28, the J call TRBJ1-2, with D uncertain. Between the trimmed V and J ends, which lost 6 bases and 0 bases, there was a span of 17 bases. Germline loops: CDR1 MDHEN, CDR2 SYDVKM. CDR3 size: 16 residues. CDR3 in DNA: TGTGCCAGCAGCCGAATACCCCTGGAAGCTAACTATGGCTACACCTTC. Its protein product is CASSRIPLEANYGYTF.

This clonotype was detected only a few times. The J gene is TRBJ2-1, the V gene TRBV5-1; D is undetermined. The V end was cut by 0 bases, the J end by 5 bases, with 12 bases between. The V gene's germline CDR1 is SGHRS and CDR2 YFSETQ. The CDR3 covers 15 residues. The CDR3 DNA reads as TGCGCCAGCAGCTTGGGGCTAGGAGTCGACAATGAGCAGTTCTTC. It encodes CASSLGLGVDNEQFF.

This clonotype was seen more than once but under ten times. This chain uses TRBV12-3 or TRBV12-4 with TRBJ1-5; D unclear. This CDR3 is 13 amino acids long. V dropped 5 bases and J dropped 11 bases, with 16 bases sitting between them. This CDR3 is CASSRSRRGSQHF. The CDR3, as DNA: TGTGCCAGCAGTCGTTCCCGACGGGGATCCCAGCATTTT.

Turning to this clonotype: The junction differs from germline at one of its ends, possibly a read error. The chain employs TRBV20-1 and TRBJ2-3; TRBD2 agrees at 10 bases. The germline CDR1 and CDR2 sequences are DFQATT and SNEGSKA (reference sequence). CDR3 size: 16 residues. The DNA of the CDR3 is TGCTGTGCTAGAAGGACCGGCCTAGCGGGAGCAGATACGCAGTATTTT. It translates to CCARRTGLAGADTQYF.

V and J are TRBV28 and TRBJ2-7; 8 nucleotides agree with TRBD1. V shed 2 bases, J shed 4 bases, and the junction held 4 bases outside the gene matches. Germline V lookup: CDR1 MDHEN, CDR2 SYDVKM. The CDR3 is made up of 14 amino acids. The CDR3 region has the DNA TGTGCCAGCAGTTTAAAAGGACAGGGATACGAGCAGTACTTC. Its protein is CASSLKGQGYEQYF.

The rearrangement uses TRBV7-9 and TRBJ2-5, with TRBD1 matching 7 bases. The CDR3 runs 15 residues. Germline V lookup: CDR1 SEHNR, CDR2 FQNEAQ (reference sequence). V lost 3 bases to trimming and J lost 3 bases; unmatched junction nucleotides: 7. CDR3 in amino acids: CASSFARGSEETQYF. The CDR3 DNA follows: TGTGCCAGCAGCTTTGCCAGGGGGTCAGAAGAGACCCAGTACTTC.

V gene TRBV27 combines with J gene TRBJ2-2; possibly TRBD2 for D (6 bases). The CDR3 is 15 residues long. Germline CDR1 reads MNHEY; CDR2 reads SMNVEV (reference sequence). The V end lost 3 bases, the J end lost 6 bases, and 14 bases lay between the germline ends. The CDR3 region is CASSFMRERSGELFF. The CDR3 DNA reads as TGTGCCAGCAGTTTTATGCGGGAAAGGTCCGGGGAGCTGTTTTTT.

The CDR3 nucleotides read TGTGCCAGCAGCCAAGACCCCGGGACAGCCTACGAGCAGTACTTC. Translated, it gives CASSQDPGTAYEQYF. This chain joins TRBV14 and TRBJ2-7; the match to TRBD1 covers 7 bases. The CDR3 contains 15 residues. Germline loops: CDR1 SGHDN, CDR2 FVKESK. J gave up 2 bases and V 0 bases, and 4 bases lay outside the gene matches.

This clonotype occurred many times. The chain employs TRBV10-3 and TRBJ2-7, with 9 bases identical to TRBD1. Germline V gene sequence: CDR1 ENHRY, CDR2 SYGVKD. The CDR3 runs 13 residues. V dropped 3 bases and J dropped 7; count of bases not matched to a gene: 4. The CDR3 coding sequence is TGTGCCATCAGTGATTGGACAGGGGCTGAGCAGTACTTC. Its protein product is CAISDWTGAEQYF.

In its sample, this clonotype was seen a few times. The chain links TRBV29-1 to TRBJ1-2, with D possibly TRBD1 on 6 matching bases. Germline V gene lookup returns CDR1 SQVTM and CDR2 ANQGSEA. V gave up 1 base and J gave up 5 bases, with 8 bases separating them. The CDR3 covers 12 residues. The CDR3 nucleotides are TGCAGCGTTGAAGGGACAGAGTATGGCTACACCTTC. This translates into CSVEGTEYGYTF.

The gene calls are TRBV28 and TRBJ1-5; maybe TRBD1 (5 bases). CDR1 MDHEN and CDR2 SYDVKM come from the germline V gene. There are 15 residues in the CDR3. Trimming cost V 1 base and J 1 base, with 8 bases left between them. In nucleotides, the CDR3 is TGTGCCAGCAGTTTATCGCAGGGAAGCAATCAGCCCCAGCATTTT. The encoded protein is CASSLSQGSNQPQHF.

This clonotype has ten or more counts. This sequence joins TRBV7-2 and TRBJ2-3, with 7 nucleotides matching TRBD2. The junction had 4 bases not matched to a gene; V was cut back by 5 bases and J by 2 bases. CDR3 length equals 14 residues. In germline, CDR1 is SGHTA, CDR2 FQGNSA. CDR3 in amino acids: CASSASGFTDTQYF. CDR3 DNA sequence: TGTGCCAGCAGCGCTAGCGGATTCACAGATACGCAGTATTTT.

The CDR3 DNA is TGCGCCAGCAGTCCGAGACAACCCTACGAGCAGTACTTC. Its protein product is CASSPRQPYEQYF. The rearrangement uses TRBV5-1 and TRBJ2-7, with D unresolved. Trimming pared 5 bases from V and 2 bases from J, leaving 11 bases between. This CDR3 is built from 13 residues. Germline values: CDR1 SGHRS, CDR2 YFSETQ.

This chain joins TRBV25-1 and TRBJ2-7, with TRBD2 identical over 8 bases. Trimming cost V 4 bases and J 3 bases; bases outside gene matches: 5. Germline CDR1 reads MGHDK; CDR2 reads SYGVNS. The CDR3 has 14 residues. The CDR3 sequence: CASSAGGPYYEQYF. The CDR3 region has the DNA TGTGCCAGCAGTGCGGGAGGGCCATACTACGAGCAGTACTTC.

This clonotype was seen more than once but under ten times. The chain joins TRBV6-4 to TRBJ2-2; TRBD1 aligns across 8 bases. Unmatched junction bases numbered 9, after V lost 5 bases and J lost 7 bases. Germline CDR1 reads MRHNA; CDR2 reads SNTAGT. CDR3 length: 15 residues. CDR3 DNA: TGTGCCAGCAGTAAAGACAGGGGAGTTGACGGGGAGCTGTTTTTT. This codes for CASSKDRGVDGELFF.

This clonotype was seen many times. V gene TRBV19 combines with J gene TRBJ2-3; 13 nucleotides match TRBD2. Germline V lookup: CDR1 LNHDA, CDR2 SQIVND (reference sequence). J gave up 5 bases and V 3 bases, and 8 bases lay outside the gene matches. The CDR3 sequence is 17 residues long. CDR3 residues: CASSIRTSGRSGDTQYF. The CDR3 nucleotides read TGTGCCAGTAGTATCCGGACTAGCGGGAGATCTGGAGATACGCAGTATTTT.

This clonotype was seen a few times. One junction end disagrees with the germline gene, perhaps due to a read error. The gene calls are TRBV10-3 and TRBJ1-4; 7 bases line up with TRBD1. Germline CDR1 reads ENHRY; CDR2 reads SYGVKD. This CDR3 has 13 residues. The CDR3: CAINEGAREKLFF. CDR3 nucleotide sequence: TGTGCCATCAATGAGGGGGCTAGGGAAAAACTGTTTTTT.

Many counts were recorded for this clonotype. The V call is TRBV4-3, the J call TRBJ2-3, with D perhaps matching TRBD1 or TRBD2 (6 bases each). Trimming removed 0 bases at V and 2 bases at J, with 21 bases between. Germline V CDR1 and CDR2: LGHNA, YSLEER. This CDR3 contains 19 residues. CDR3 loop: CASSQDSATGAGPTDTQYF. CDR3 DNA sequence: TGCGCCAGCAGCCAAGATTCGGCCACGGGGGCGGGACCCACAGATACGCAGTATTTT.

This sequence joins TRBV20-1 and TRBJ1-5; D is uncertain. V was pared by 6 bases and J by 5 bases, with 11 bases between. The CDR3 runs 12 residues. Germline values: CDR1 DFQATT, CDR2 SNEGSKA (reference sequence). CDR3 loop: CSAHRRDQPQHF. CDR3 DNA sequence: TGCAGTGCCCACCGGCGCGATCAGCCCCAGCATTTT.

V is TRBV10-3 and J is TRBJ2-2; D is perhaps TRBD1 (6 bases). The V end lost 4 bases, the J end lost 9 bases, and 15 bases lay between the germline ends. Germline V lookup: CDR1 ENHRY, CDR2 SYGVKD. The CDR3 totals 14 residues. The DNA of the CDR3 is TGTGCCATCAGTGTCGCGACAGGAGACCGGGAGCTGTTTTTT. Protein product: CAISVATGDRELFF.

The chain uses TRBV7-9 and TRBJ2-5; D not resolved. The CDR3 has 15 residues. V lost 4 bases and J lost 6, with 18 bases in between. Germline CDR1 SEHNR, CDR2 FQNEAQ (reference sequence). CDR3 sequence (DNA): TGTGCCAGCAGCTCTGCGCCGGATTTCAGTAAGACCCAGTACTTC. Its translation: CASSSAPDFSKTQYF.

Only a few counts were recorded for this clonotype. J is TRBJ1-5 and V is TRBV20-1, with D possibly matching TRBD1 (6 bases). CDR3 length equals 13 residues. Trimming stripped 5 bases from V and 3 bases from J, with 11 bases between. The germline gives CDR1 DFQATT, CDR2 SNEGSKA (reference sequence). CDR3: CSARGQLNQPQHF. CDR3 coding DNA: TGCAGTGCTCGCGGACAGCTCAATCAGCCCCAGCATTTT.

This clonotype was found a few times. In DNA form, the CDR3 reads TGTGCCAGCAGCTTACTAGCGGGACCTATCGGGGATACGCAGTATTTT. This codes for CASSLLAGPIGDTQYF. The rearrangement links TRBV7-2 to TRBJ2-3, with TRBD2 matching over 9 bases. The germline V gene has CDR1 SGHTA and CDR2 FQGNSA. CDR3 length: 16 amino acids. Trimming removed 2 bases from V and 6 bases from J; junction bases left unmatched: 9.

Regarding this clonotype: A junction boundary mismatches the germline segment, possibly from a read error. DNA of the CDR3: TGTGCCAGCAGACCTGATATGACAGGGAGTCGTGAAAAACTGTCTTTT. Its translation: CASRPDMTGSREKLSF. The J gene is TRBJ1-4, the V gene TRBV6-1, with 7 bases lining up with TRBD1. Germline V CDR1 and CDR2: MNHNS, SASEGT. This CDR3 contains 16 residues.